The 24 T cell receptor beta chains reported below all come from one sample, sequenced in a study of long-term antiretroviral therapy in people with HIV (dated by TCRdb to between 2021 and 2022). The immunoSEQ hsTCRB v3.0 assay was used at survey level resolution to sequence the TRB variable region. TCRdb provides this immuneACCESS table in a form limited to in-frame rearrangements. Some clones are lacking; in checked studies, under half of them reflect an unresolved V gene, and why the rest are absent is not known. For this sample there are about 35,000 clones; roughly 88% appear just once. The biggest ten clones account for over 9.5% of the sample. This material consisted of unsorted PBMCs, taken 2.2 years after starting antiretroviral therapy. Receptors originate from a young man with HIV.

This chain joins TRBV30 and TRBJ1-2; unclear D gene. Trimming shortened V by 3 bases and J by 7 bases, and 15 bases separated the two germline ends. The CDR3 sequence is 13 residues long. CDR1 and CDR2 (germline): GTSNPN, SVGIG (reference sequence). The CDR3 loop is CAWSGMLAGGYTF. CDR3 sequence (DNA): TGTGCCTGGAGCGGGATGCTGGCTGGTGGCTACACCTTC. The full variable domain, completed using reference TRBV30 and TRBJ1-2, is SQTIHQWPATLVQPVGSPLSLECTVEGTSNPNLYWYRQAAGRGLQLLFYSVGIGQISSEVPQNLSASRPQDRQFILSSKKLLLSDSGFYLCAWSGMLAGGYTFGSGTRLTVV.

With regard to this clone: One end of the junction varies from germline; a read error may be responsible. V is TRBV29-1 and J is TRBJ2-2; tentative D call: TRBD2 (7 bases). The CDR3 runs 13 residues. CDR1 is SQVTM, CDR2 ANQGSEA, per germline. The chain's CDR3 is CSVEGGGRGELFF. In DNA, the CDR3 is TGCAGCGTGGAAGGGGGGGGACGCGGGGAGCTGTTTTTT.

The V call is TRBV4-1, the J call TRBJ2-2; 8 bases are a match to TRBD1. With V trimmed by 0 bases and J by 1 base, 1 base remained unmatched. Looked up from germline, CDR1 is MGHRA and CDR2 is YSYEKL. The CDR3 spans 16 residues. The CDR3 bases are TGCGCCAGCAGCCAAGAGGGGACAGGGAACACCGGGGAGCTGTTTTTT. The encoded protein is CASSQEGTGNTGELFF.

V usage is TRBV18 and J usage is TRBJ1-5; D remains ambiguous. This CDR3 contains 17 residues. V lost 3 bases to trimming and J lost 0 bases, with 15 bases between them. CDR1 and CDR2 (germline): KGHSH, LQKENI. The CDR3 DNA reads as TGTGCCAGCTCACCGTCAGTACCCGGTTATAGCAATCAGCCCCAGCATTTT. It is translated as CASSPSVPGYSNQPQHF.

The CDR3 bases are TGTGCCAGCAGCGCATTGGATACGCAGTATTTT. This encodes CASSALDTQYF. This chain uses TRBV7-3 with TRBJ2-3; no firm D call. Germline V gives CDR1 SGHTA, CDR2 FQGTGA. Trimming left V 5 bases short and J 6 bases short, with 6 bases between. There are 11 residues in the CDR3.

The rearrangement links TRBV9 to TRBJ2-7; D possibly uses TRBD1 or TRBD2 (6 bases each). The CDR3 loop spans 15 amino acids. Trimming took 3 bases from V and 0 from J, leaving 13 bases between them. CDR1 and CDR2 (germline): SGDLS, YYNGEE. In nucleotides, the CDR3 is TGTGCCAGCAGCGGGGGGGCAGCGAACTCCTACGAGCAGTACTTC. Protein sequence: CASSGGAANSYEQYF.

CDR3 bases: TGTGCCAGCAGCAATGGACAGATGATCTACGAGCAGTACTTC. Translated, it gives CASSNGQMIYEQYF. The chain carries TRBV7-9 and TRBJ2-7, with a weak D call TRBD1 (6 bases). This CDR3 region has 14 residues. Trimming shortened V by 5 bases and J by 3 bases, and 14 bases separated the two germline ends. Germline CDR1 and CDR2: SEHNR and FQNEAQ (reference sequence).

The gene calls are TRBV28 and TRBJ1-2; perhaps TRBD1 as D (6 bases). The germline V gene encodes CDR1 MDHEN and CDR2 SYDVKM. Trimming shortened V by 2 bases and J by 4 bases, and 11 bases separated the two germline ends. This CDR3 has 14 amino acids. The CDR3 sequence is CASSLDPGAYGYTF. CDR3 DNA: TGTGCCAGCAGTTTAGATCCGGGGGCCTATGGCTACACCTTC.

This chain connects TRBV7-9 to TRBJ2-1; D assignment may be TRBD1 or TRBD2 (6 bases each). This CDR3 has 12 amino acids. The V gene's germline CDR1 is SEHNR and CDR2 FQNEAQ (reference sequence). Trimming pared 5 bases from V and 12 bases from J, leaving 14 bases between. The CDR3 bases are TGTGCCAGCAGCCAAGGGGGGACATTGCAGTTCTTC. It specifies CASSQGGTLQFF.

This clone was picked up one time. This chain connects TRBV14 to TRBJ2-7; TRBD1 might be the D (6 bases). Germline CDR1 reads SGHDN; CDR2 reads FVKESK. The CDR3 sequence is 16 residues long. The V gene lost 1 base and the J gene lost 0 bases, with 13 bases spanning the gap. CDR3 protein: CASSQVMTGDSYEQYF. The CDR3 DNA reads TGTGCCAGCAGCCAAGTTATGACAGGTGACTCCTACGAGCAGTACTTC.

The chain has TRBV6-6 and TRBJ2-7, with D hard to call. This CDR3 has 11 amino acids. Germline V gives CDR1 MNHNY, CDR2 SVGAGI (reference sequence). V gave up 3 bases and J gave up 3 bases, with 3 bases separating them. The CDR3 DNA reads TGTGCCAGCAGTTATGACTACGAGCAGTACTTC. The encoded protein is CASSYDYEQYF.

The chain couples TRBV5-8 to TRBJ1-2; D is uncertain. CDR1 is SGHTS, CDR2 YDEGEE, per germline. V was clipped by 0 bases and J by 5 bases, with 14 bases between them. This CDR3 is 15 amino acids long. CDR3: CASSLAVHFRYGYTF. CDR3 in DNA: TGTGCCAGCAGCTTGGCCGTCCACTTTCGGTATGGCTACACCTTC. The variable domain in full, with the rest retrieved from reference TRBV5-8 and TRBJ1-2, is EAGVTQSPTHLIKTRGQQATLRCSPISGHTSVYWYQQALGLGLQFLLWYDEGEERNRGNFPPRFSGRQFPNYSSELNVNALELEDSALYLCASSLAVHFRYGYTFGSGTRLTVV.

CDR3 sequence: CASSLSGMAQDEQYF. DNA for the CDR3: TGTGCCAGCAGCTTAAGCGGGATGGCTCAGGACGAGCAGTACTTC. The chain links TRBV7-9 to TRBJ2-7; 7 bases agree with TRBD2. Germline V gene sequence: CDR1 SEHNR, CDR2 FQNEAQ (reference sequence). This CDR3 spans 15 amino acids. Trimming cost V 2 bases and J 5 bases; bases outside gene matches: 9. The full variable domain, its missing parts supplied by reference TRBV7-9 and TRBJ2-7, is DTGVSQNPRHKITKRGQNVTFRCDPISEHNRLYWYRQTLGQGPEFLTYFQNEAQLEKSRLLSDRFSAERPKGSFSTLEIQRTEQGDSAMYLCASSLSGMAQDEQYFGPGTRLTVT.

V and J are TRBV6-1 and TRBJ1-1; 9 positions match TRBD1. CDR1 and CDR2 from the germline V gene are MNHNS and SASEGT. Unmatched junction bases numbered 6, after V lost 3 bases and J lost 4 bases. The CDR3 contains 15 residues. The CDR3 coding sequence is TGTGCCAGCAGTGAGGACAGGGGAGCGATCACTGAAGCTTTCTTT. This encodes CASSEDRGAITEAFF.

The rearrangement links TRBV11-2 to TRBJ2-7; tentative D call: TRBD1 (5 bases). Germline CDR1 SGHAT, CDR2 FQNNGV. This CDR3 comprises 15 residues. Trimming left V 1 base short and J 2 bases short, with 12 bases between. CDR3 sequence: CASSLGPGKTYEQYF. Here the CDR3 DNA reads TGTGCCAGCAGCTTAGGCCCAGGGAAAACCTACGAGCAGTACTTC.

This clone was observed once. The rearrangement joins TRBV6-6 to TRBJ1-4, with TRBD1 matching 8 bases. Germline assignment: CDR1 MNHNY and CDR2 SVGAGI (reference sequence). The CDR3 length is 15 residues. After removal of 4 bases from V and 5 bases from J, the junction contained 6 bases not matched to a gene. Written as DNA, the CDR3 is TGTGCCAGCAGTTGGATGACAGGGGAGAATGAAAAACTGTTTTTT. It encodes CASSWMTGENEKLFF.

The chain has TRBV5-6 and TRBJ2-5, with TRBD1 as a possible D gene (7 bases). The CDR3 totals 16 residues. Germline V lookup: CDR1 SGHDT, CDR2 YYEEEE. The V end lost 1 base, the J end lost 2 bases, and 15 bases lay between the germline ends. The CDR3 spells CASSLWRDRSQETQYF. In nucleotides, the CDR3 is TGTGCCAGCAGCTTGTGGAGGGACAGAAGTCAAGAGACCCAGTACTTC.

The chain uses TRBV12-2 and TRBJ2-7; the table gives TRBD2 as D, unverified against the DNA. TRBV12-2 is an annotated pseudogene. The length of the CDR3 is 18 residues. The CDR3 sequence: CASRLEADTSGTVDEQYF. The CDR3 nucleotides read TGTGCAAGTCGCTTAGAGGCCGACACTAGCGGGACGGTAGACGAGCAGTACTTC.

V and J are TRBV15 and TRBJ2-5, with TRBD1 as a possible D gene (5 bases). This CDR3 comprises 13 residues. The V and J ends lost 4 bases and 0 bases respectively, with 6 bases between them. Germline V gene sequence: CDR1 LNHNV, CDR2 YYDKDF (reference sequence). The CDR3 DNA reads as TGTGCCACCAGCACGGACAACCAAGAGACCCAGTACTTC. Translation: CATSTDNQETQYF.

The rearrangement links TRBV7-9 to TRBJ1-2; D remains ambiguous. This CDR3 spans 14 amino acids. V lost 4 bases, J lost 1 base, and 10 bases lay in between. CDR1 and CDR2 from the germline V gene are SEHNR and FQNEAQ (reference sequence). The CDR3 protein is CASSSLGFNYGYTF. DNA for the CDR3: TGTGCCAGCAGCTCTTTGGGTTTTAACTATGGCTACACCTTC.

This clone was found a few times. The CDR3: CASSPEDRGPYGPNEKLFF. CDR3 nucleotides: TGTGCCAGCTCACCGGAAGACAGGGGCCCCTACGGTCCTAATGAAAAACTGTTTTTT. The chain is built from TRBV18 and TRBJ1-4; 8 bases line up with TRBD1. The CDR3 runs to 19 residues. Germline trimming cut 3 bases from V and 3 bases from J; bases unmatched to any gene: 15. Germline V CDR1 and CDR2: KGHSH, LQKENI.

V and J are TRBV6-5 and TRBJ2-6, with TRBD1 as a possible D gene (6 bases). The CDR3 runs 15 residues. Between the trimmed V and J ends, which lost 6 bases and 2 bases, there was a span of 11 bases. CDR1 MNHEY and CDR2 SVGAGI come from the germline V gene. CDR3 sequence (DNA): TGTGCCAGCAGGGACGCAGGGGCTGGGGCCAACGTCCTGACTTTC. It codes for CASRDAGAGANVLTF.

On this clone itself: A junction boundary mismatches the germline segment, possibly from a read error. Other DNA sequences in the same sample also yield this CDR3. The chain recombines TRBV5-4 with TRBJ1-2; D may be TRBD1 (6 bases). The CDR3 extends over 14 amino acids. The germline V gene has CDR1 SGHNT and CDR2 YYREEE (reference sequence). Here the CDR3 reads CASSSPVGGHGYTF. The CDR3 DNA sequence: TGTGCCAGTAGCTCGCCTGTAGGGGGTCATGGCTACACCTTC.

The chain combines TRBV6-1 with TRBJ1-3, with a weak D call TRBD1 (5 bases). CDR3 length equals 15 residues. V lost 7 bases and J 2 bases, leaving 15 bases between the germline ends. CDR1 is MNHNS and CDR2 is SASEGT in the germline V gene. The CDR3 here is CASINMVGAGNTIYF. In DNA, the CDR3 is TGTGCCAGCATCAATATGGTGGGGGCTGGAAACACCATATATTTT.